Given below is one T cell receptor (beta chain) in context. One end of the junction does not line up with germline, which may come from a read error. The record originates from a study of human T cells and chemical hapten exposure. Time point of the sample: patch test 2, 6 weeks after DPC sensitization. The treatment: therapeutic diphenylcyclopropenone sensitization with weekly scalp DPC. This CDR3 is 14 amino acids long. CDR1 is LGHDT, CDR2 YNNKEL, per germline (reference sequence). MiXCR, applied by TCRdb to the RACE reads, yields one record per CDR3 protein. The table includes around 82,000 distinct CDR3 sequences, 5% to 8.5% detected once.

The source material was whole blood, sampled in connection with sensitization to the hapten diphenylcyclopropenone (DPC). The sequence came from a woman aged 25 to 39 with alopecia areata. Some clones in this sample may be carry-over from other donors' samples. The chain has TRBV3-1 and TRBJ1-5; tentative D call: TRBD1 (5 bases). The CDR3, as DNA: TGTACCAGCAGCCAAGCTGACAGAAACCAGCCCCAGCATTTT. Amino acids: CTSSQADRNQPQHF.